The clone carrying this TCR beta chain was seen only a few times. Its specificity is unknown. Primers used in a second PCR of roughly 7 to 12 cycles were a sample-barcoded 5' primer and a J-beta primer mix. Through a template-switch adaptor with 12 random nucleotides, each cDNA molecule received a tag. TCRdb reanalysed the 5' RACE reads using MiXCR and keeps one entry per CDR3 protein. The sample shows about 1.4 million distinct CDR3 sequences, approximately 63% of them seen only once. This record comes from a study of blood T cells in healthy people across ages. Study-level points and caveats: The CMV status of each donor remained undetermined, and this could have confounded shifts in expanded clonotypes.

Unmatched junction bases numbered 10, after V lost 0 bases and J lost 7 bases. The length of the CDR3 is 17 residues. Germline V gives CDR1 LNHNV, CDR2 YYDKDF (reference sequence). Donation came from healthy Caucasian individuals in Russia who were aged roughly 6 to 95. About 9.9 milliliters of peripheral blood were drawn from each donor. The rearrangement joins TRBV15 to TRBJ2-1, with 9 bases fitting TRBD2. This sequence was found in a man younger than 35 in good health. Material: blood. This chain's CDR3 is CATSRDRGGRAVNEQFF. CDR3 DNA sequence: TGTGCCACCAGCAGAGATCGGGGCGGGAGGGCCGTAAATGAGCAGTTCTTC.